This TCR beta chain originates from a study of blood T cell repertoires in COVID-19. Study-wide background: COVID-19 samples, acute and convalescent, were from the United States, Italy and Spain. The analysed material was cDNA or gDNA that came from T cells, B-cell-depleted T cells, or PBMCs.

TCRdb's copy holds only in-frame clones and misses some; the assay was immunoSEQ multiplex PCR. The sample lists roughly 240,000 clones; roughly 80% were seen once. In the 2 weeks before study entry, exposed participants met a COVID-19 case, which was PCR-confirmed or clinician-diagnosed. CDR1 is SGDLS, CDR2 YYNGEE, per germline. The junction had 16 bases not matched to a gene; V was cut back by 4 bases and J by 8 bases. There are 16 residues in the CDR3. This sequence joins TRBV9 and TRBJ1-2; 8 nucleotides agree with TRBD1. This TCR was recovered from a woman aged 40 to 55 who had been exposed to COVID-19. The material sequenced was PBMCs or T cells enriched from blood (not recorded which). CDR3 coding DNA: TGTGCCAGCAGCCTAGGGGGACAGGCTTTAAGTGGGGGCTACACCTTC. This encodes CASSLGGQALSGGYTF.